One sample yielded the 7 T cell receptor beta chains listed below, sequenced in a study of cytomegalovirus exposure and HLA in healthy donors. TCRdb's copy holds only in-frame clones and misses some; the assay was immunoSEQ multiplex PCR. The repertoire has about 310,000 clones, roughly 87% of them found once; the top ten carry over 0.9%. The sequencing input was PBMCs. These TCRs come from a man younger than 40 in good health and CMV-seronegative.

The chain joins TRBV19 to TRBJ2-7; possible D gene TRBD1, 5 bases. The CDR3 totals 16 residues. CDR1 and CDR2 from the germline V gene are LNHDA and SQIVND (reference sequence). Trimming pared 10 bases from V and 6 bases from J, leaving 28 bases between. The chain's CDR3 is CATSPFQGVFLGEQYF. The CDR3 DNA is TGTGCCACCTCACCCTTCCAAGGGGTCTTCTTGGGCGAGCAGTACTTC.

The V and J genes are TRBV4-3 and TRBJ2-7; weak D call: TRBD1 (6 bases). CDR1 and CDR2 (germline): LGHNA, YSLEER. Trimming took 4 bases from V and 0 from J, leaving 19 bases between them. The CDR3 runs to 17 residues. CDR3 in DNA: TGCGCCAGCAGCCGGGGTTCAATAGGACAGAACTCCTACGAGCAGTACTTC. Translated, it gives CASSRGSIGQNSYEQYF.

The V and J genes are TRBV6-5 and TRBJ1-4; TRBD1 matches 7 bases. The V segment lost 6 bases and the J segment 8 bases; nucleotides outside the gene matches: 9. CDR1 is MNHEY and CDR2 is SVGAGI in the germline V gene. The CDR3 consists of 14 residues. CDR3 DNA sequence: TGTGCCAGCAGCCCAGGGGGGTCAGGGGAAAAACTGTTTTTT. Encoded protein: CASSPGGSGEKLFF.

This clone was seen a single time. The J gene is TRBJ1-1, the V gene TRBV5-6, with 7 positions matching TRBD1. Germline lookup yields CDR1 SGHDT and CDR2 YYEEEE. The CDR3 has 14 residues. Losses at the gene ends were 5 bases for V and 1 base for J; bases not matched to a gene: 5. CDR3 loop: CASRRTGQNTEAFF. The DNA for the CDR3 is TGTGCCAGCAGGCGGACAGGTCAGAACACTGAAGCTTTCTTT.

The CDR3, as DNA: TGTGCCAGCAGTGAAGCGCTAGCGATCCTAACCTACGAGCAGTACTTC. Its translation: CASSEALAILTYEQYF. The chain joins TRBV6-1 to TRBJ2-7; the D gene is possibly TRBD2 (6 bases). Germline CDR1 is MNHNS and CDR2 is SASEGT. CDR3 length equals 16 residues. V was clipped by 0 bases and J by 2 bases, with 14 bases between them.

J is TRBJ2-6 and V is TRBV21-1; TRBD2, the table's D call, was not compared with the DNA. TRBV21-1 represents a pseudogene. The CDR3 runs to 17 residues. CDR3 nucleotide sequence: TGTGCCAGCAGCAAACGGGGGTCGTCTCACGGGGCCAACGTCCTGACTTTC. This gives the protein CASSKRGSSHGANVLTF.

This chain's CDR3 is CASSQTSGATGELFF. The CDR3 nucleotides are TGTGCCAGCAGCCAGACTAGCGGGGCGACCGGGGAGCTGTTTTTT. The gene calls are TRBV6-6 and TRBJ2-2; TRBD2 agrees at 11 bases. The germline V gene encodes CDR1 MNHNY and CDR2 SVGAGI (reference sequence). This CDR3 region has 15 residues. The V and J ends lost 6 bases and 5 bases, in that order; junction bases with no gene match: 5.